This T cell receptor beta chain derives from a study of T cells after yellow fever vaccination. Looking at the study overall: Fractions of low cell number were prepared using SMART-Seq v4 Ultra Low Input. Broader study findings: Among primary-vaccination clones, most reappeared after the booster, at around 97% for CD4 and roughly 90% for CD8. Though weaker, the secondary response peaked faster, on day 5 versus 15. Relatively few clonotypes were ones that appeared in both CD4 and CD8 compartments.

This clonotype has just a few counts. The antigen remains undetermined. TCRdb reanalysed the 5' RACE reads using MiXCR and keeps one entry per CDR3 protein. The data hold around 110,000 distinct CDR3 sequences, with around 8% observed a single time. CDR3 size: 14 residues. V shed 3 bases, J shed 2 bases, and the junction held 5 bases outside the gene matches. Germline CDR1 reads SGHRS; CDR2 reads YFSETQ. This sequence originates from a man aged 25-45 years who received the YFV17D yellow fever vaccine. The sequencing used CD8+ T cells sorted from PBMCs, collected 45 days after the yellow fever booster vaccination. J is TRBJ2-7 and V is TRBV5-1, with 7 positions matching TRBD1. This CDR3 is CASSSSGGAYEQYF. The DNA of the CDR3 is TGCGCCAGCAGCTCTTCAGGGGGTGCCTACGAGCAGTACTTC.